The 31 T cell receptor beta chains below were found in one sample sequenced in a study of OX40 agonist ivuxolimab in advanced cancers. Assay: immunoSEQ multiplex PCR; the TCRdb copy retains only in-frame clones and omits some. The sample includes 55,000 to 85,000 clones, 70% to 90% of them seen just once. The sample in question was CD4+ or CD8+ T cells sorted from blood, obtained in a trial of the OX40 agonist ivuxolimab. These receptors all come from an adult with an advanced solid tumor such as melanoma, head and neck, liver or kidney cancer.

There are a few counts of this clone. This chain uses TRBV4-3 with TRBJ1-3, with 9 bases that match TRBD1. V trimming: 1 base; J trimming: 8 bases; junction bases outside the gene matches: 9. Germline CDR1 is LGHNA and CDR2 is YSLEER. CDR3 length: 16 amino acids. CDR3 coding DNA: TGCGCCAGCAGCCAAGTTTCGGGGACAGGGAAAGACACCATATATTTT. Its translation is CASSQVSGTGKDTIYF.

The V gene is TRBV10-3, the J gene TRBJ1-6, with 7 bases fitting TRBD1. The ends lost 4 bases at V and 7 bases at J; junction bases unmatched: 4. The length of the CDR3 is 14 residues. CDR1 is ENHRY, CDR2 SYGVKD, per germline. CDR3 coding DNA: TGTGCCATCAGTGGGGACAGAGGGAATTCACCCCTCCACTTT. Translating it yields CAISGDRGNSPLHF.

The chain links TRBV7-4 to TRBJ1-3; no clear D gene. The CDR3 consists of 15 residues. Deletions cut 5 bases from V and 3 bases from J, with 14 bases between. CDR1 is SGHVT and CDR2 is SQSDAQ in the germline V gene. As DNA, the CDR3 is TGTGCCAGCAGCCTAAACCACCTTGGTGGAAACACCATATATTTT. It codes for CASSLNHLGGNTIYF.

This clone was detected only a few times. The V gene is TRBV6-7, the J gene TRBJ2-7, with D perhaps TRBD2 (6 bases). TRBV6-7 carries the ORF label, with uncertain function. The CDR3 totals 11 residues. The CDR3 reads CTPPGVYEQYF. CDR3 bases: TGTACTCCCCCGGGGGTCTACGAGCAGTACTTC.

In regard to this clone: The junction differs from germline at one of its ends, possibly a read error. The V gene is TRBV30, the J gene TRBJ2-2; D perhaps matches TRBD2 (5 bases). This CDR3 is 13 amino acids long. CDR1 is GTSNPN, CDR2 SVGIG, per germline (reference sequence). CDR3 DNA: TGTGCCTGGGTGGGCCGCGAACACCGGGGAGCTGTTTTT. It translates to CAWVGREHRGAVF.

This clone was observed a single time. The V call is TRBV7-2, the J call TRBJ1-6, with 9 nucleotides matching TRBD1. V was clipped by 1 base and J by 6 bases; unmatched bases: 7. Germline values: CDR1 SGHTA, CDR2 FQGNSA. The CDR3 loop spans 17 amino acids. The CDR3 sequence: CASSLVVGTGSNSPLHF. DNA for the CDR3: TGTGCCAGCAGCTTAGTAGTCGGGACAGGGTCTAATTCACCCCTCCACTTT.

The chain couples TRBV30 to TRBJ2-7, with a tentative D call TRBD2 (5 bases). Trimming shortened V by 3 bases and J by 6 bases, and 9 bases separated the two germline ends. This CDR3 spans 11 amino acids. CDR1 GTSNPN and CDR2 SVGIG come from the germline V gene (reference sequence). The CDR3 nucleotides read TGTGCCTGGAGGGTCGCGGGCGAGCAGTACTTC. Translation: CAWRVAGEQYF.

V is TRBV12-5 and J is TRBJ2-3, with 7 bases lining up with TRBD2. The CDR3 is 16 residues long. V lost 7 bases to trimming and J lost 0 bases; unmatched junction nucleotides: 10. Germline loops: CDR1 LGHNT, CDR2 FRNRAP. CDR3 loop: CASALAIAGSTDTQYF. In DNA form, the CDR3 reads TGTGCTAGTGCCCTTGCCATAGCGGGTAGCACAGATACGCAGTATTTT.

This sequence joins TRBV6-5 and TRBJ2-5; no clear D. Germline CDR1 MNHEY, CDR2 SVGAGI. V was cut by 7 bases and J by 5 bases, with 11 bases left in between. This CDR3 comprises 12 residues. The CDR3 here is CASKGTAETQYF. The CDR3 bases are TGTGCCAGCAAGGGCACCGCGGAGACCCAGTACTTC.

This chain uses TRBV4-3 with TRBJ2-1; TRBD2 matches 13 bases. CDR3 length equals 18 residues. The germline CDR1 and CDR2 sequences are LGHNA and YSLEER. V gave up 3 bases and J gave up 2 bases; unmatched junction bases: 7. CDR3 residues: CASSHRLAGGWAYNEQFF. The CDR3 DNA reads TGCGCCAGCAGCCACCGACTAGCGGGGGGATGGGCCTACAATGAGCAGTTCTTC.

Worth noting for this clone: In this CDR3 the conserved last residue, phenylalanine or tryptophan, is missing, so a read error is likely. It is unclear where the CDR3 begins or ends on the DNA, so no DNA is shown, and the CDR3 is as TCRdb lists it. This chain joins TRBV7-6 and TRBJ1-2. The germline gives CDR1 SGHVS, CDR2 FNYEAQ. The CDR3 comprises 15 residues, both ends counted. Here the CDR3 reads CASSGTRESRKTYGY.

The chain has TRBV6-1 and TRBJ2-1; D ambiguous. The germline CDR1 and CDR2 sequences are MNHNS and SASEGT. Deletions cut 0 bases from V and 1 base from J, with 7 bases between. The CDR3 has 15 amino acids. DNA of the CDR3: TGTGCCAGCAGTGAAGCTCCGGCGTCCTACAATGAGCAGTTCTTC. Translation gives CASSEAPASYNEQFF.

This clone has just a few counts. The chain carries TRBV7-9 and TRBJ2-2, with unresolved D. The CDR3 consists of 13 residues. V was pared by 1 base and J by 7 bases, with 7 bases between. Per the germline V gene, CDR1 is SEHNR and CDR2 is FQNEAQ (reference sequence). CDR3 residues: CASSLERGGELFF. DNA for the CDR3: TGTGCCAGCAGCTTAGAACGAGGCGGGGAGCTGTTTTTT.

The chain combines TRBV27 with TRBJ1-1, with 9 bases identical to TRBD1. J lost 1 base, V lost 6 bases, and 9 bases had no gene match. This CDR3 contains 16 residues. The germline gives CDR1 MNHEY, CDR2 SMNVEV (reference sequence). CDR3 nucleotide sequence: TGTGCCAGCAGGGATCCCGGGACAGGGCCGAACACTGAAGCTTTCTTT. Its translation is CASRDPGTGPNTEAFF.

The rearrangement links TRBV19 to TRBJ2-3; D gene uncertain. The CDR3 totals 13 residues. V was pared by 5 bases and J by 1 base, with 7 bases between. Germline assignment: CDR1 LNHDA and CDR2 SQIVND (reference sequence). Here the CDR3 reads CASSFDGTDTQYF. The CDR3 DNA sequence: TGTGCCAGTAGTTTCGACGGCACAGATACGCAGTATTTT.

V gene TRBV30 combines with J gene TRBJ2-1, with 7 bases that match TRBD1. The germline V gene encodes CDR1 GTSNPN and CDR2 SVGIG (reference sequence). V dropped 2 bases and J dropped 2; count of bases not matched to a gene: 6. The CDR3 loop spans 15 amino acids. DNA for the CDR3: TGTGCCTGGAGTCGCCGGGACAGAGCCTACAATGAGCAGTTCTTC. Residues: CAWSRRDRAYNEQFF.

The rearrangement joins TRBV15 to TRBJ1-4; D is unclear. V was trimmed by 2 bases and J by 10 bases, leaving 11 bases between them. Germline V gene lookup returns CDR1 LNHNV and CDR2 YYDKDF (reference sequence). This CDR3 region has 13 residues. The CDR3 here is CATSRSPTGKLFF. The CDR3 region has the DNA TGTGCCACCAGCAGAAGTCCAACGGGAAAACTGTTTTTT.

The chain links TRBV4-3 to TRBJ2-5; D is undetermined. Trimming shortened V by 0 bases and J by 4 bases, and 3 bases separated the two germline ends. CDR1 and CDR2 (germline): LGHNA, YSLEER. This CDR3 is 12 amino acids long. The CDR3 coding sequence is TGCGCCAGCAGCCAAGACCGAGAGACCCAGTACTTC. Translated, it gives CASSQDRETQYF.

V and J are TRBV10-2 and TRBJ2-7, with D tentatively TRBD2 (6 bases). Trimming pared 6 bases from V and 5 bases from J, leaving 17 bases between. This CDR3 has 14 residues. The germline CDR1 and CDR2 sequences are WSHSY and SAAADI. In DNA form, the CDR3 reads TGCGCCAGCAGGGGTCGGGGGAGTAACAACGAGCAGTACTTC. This gives the protein CASRGRGSNNEQYF.

V and J are TRBV11-3 and TRBJ1-6; 7 bases match TRBD1. This CDR3 has 13 residues. Germline values: CDR1 SGHNT, CDR2 YENEEA. Trimming cost V 3 bases and J 7 bases; bases outside gene matches: 0. The CDR3 DNA is TGTGCCAGCAGCTTGGACAGGAATTCACCCCTCCACTTT. Encoded protein: CASSLDRNSPLHF.

This clone came up once. This chain joins TRBV2 and TRBJ1-5; TRBD1 aligns across 10 bases. This CDR3 has 15 residues. Per the germline V gene, CDR1 is SNHLY and CDR2 is FYNNEI. V was pared by 8 bases and J by 2 bases, with 6 bases of the junction left unmatched. CDR3 DNA: TGTGCCAGCGGGGGGACAGGGGTGGGCAATCAGCCCCAGCATTTT. Translating it yields CASGGTGVGNQPQHF.

DNA for the CDR3: TGTGCCAGCAGTCGGGACCGATCCTACGAGCAGTACTTC. As protein: CASSRDRSYEQYF. The V call is TRBV7-2, the J call TRBJ2-7; either TRBD1 or TRBD2 may fit D (5 bases each). The V end was cut by 6 bases, the J end by 1 base, with 10 bases between. Germline loops: CDR1 SGHTA, CDR2 FQGNSA. The CDR3 covers 13 residues.

V gene TRBV7-9 combines with J gene TRBJ1-2, with 9 bases matching TRBD1. The CDR3 has 14 amino acids. The germline CDR1 and CDR2 sequences are SEHNR and FQNEAQ (reference sequence). Trimming removed 5 bases from V and 6 bases from J; junction bases left unmatched: 7. The DNA for the CDR3 is TGTGCCAGCAGCCCACTAAGGACAGGGGATGGCTACACCTTC. Its translation is CASSPLRTGDGYTF.

This chain links TRBV5-1 with TRBJ2-7, with D tentatively TRBD1 (6 bases). Germline CDR1 reads SGHRS; CDR2 reads YFSETQ. The CDR3 extends over 13 amino acids. The V end was cut by 4 bases, the J end by 0 bases, with 8 bases between. The CDR3 sequence: CASSDRSSYEQYF. DNA for the CDR3: TGCGCCAGCAGCGACAGGAGCTCCTACGAGCAGTACTTC. The full variable domain, its missing parts supplied by reference TRBV5-1 and TRBJ2-7, is KAGVTQTPRYLIKTRGQQVTLSCSPISGHRSVSWYQQTPGQGLQFLFEYFSETQRNKGNFPGRFSGRQFSNSRSEMNVSTLELGDSALYLCASSDRSSYEQYFGPGTRLTVT.

The rearrangement links TRBV30 to TRBJ2-3; a weak D match, TRBD1 (6 bases). The germline V and J ends were trimmed by 1 base and 4 bases, with 12 bases remaining between them. The CDR3 has 14 residues. Germline values: CDR1 GTSNPN, CDR2 SVGIG (reference sequence). CDR3 in amino acids: CAWSGIGTPDTQYF. The CDR3, as DNA: TGTGCCTGGAGTGGGATCGGGACACCAGATACGCAGTATTTT.

The rearrangement links TRBV18 to TRBJ2-7; D may be TRBD2 (6 bases). V dropped 6 bases and J dropped 5 bases, with 14 bases sitting between them. The CDR3 contains 13 residues. CDR1 and CDR2 (germline): KGHSH, LQKENI. The CDR3 region has the DNA TGTGCCAGCTCCCGGGGGATGGGTGACGAGCAGTACTTC. This encodes CASSRGMGDEQYF.

For the CDR3, the DNA is TGTGCCAGCAGTGACTCCCGGACAGGGGGATACAATGAGCAGTTCTTC. Translating it yields CASSDSRTGGYNEQFF. The chain carries TRBV6-4 and TRBJ2-1, with 10 bases lining up with TRBD1. The CDR3 spans 16 residues. Trimming at V came to 0 bases and at J to 4 bases, leaving 3 bases not matched to a gene. Germline V gene sequence: CDR1 MRHNA, CDR2 SNTAGT.

The chain has TRBV7-9 and TRBJ2-1; possibly TRBD2 for D (6 bases). CDR1 SEHNR and CDR2 FQNEAQ come from the germline V gene (reference sequence). The CDR3 has 16 amino acids. V gave up 6 bases and J gave up 5 bases, with 20 bases separating them. CDR3 protein: CASSTPGVKRNNEQFF. CDR3 coding DNA: TGTGCCAGCAGTACCCCGGGGGTGAAAAGAAACAATGAGCAGTTCTTC. Combining the CDR3 with reference TRBV7-9 and TRBJ2-1 gives the whole variable domain DTGVSQNPRHKITKRGQNVTFRCDPISEHNRLYWYRQTLGQGPEFLTYFQNEAQLEKSRLLSDRFSAERPKGSFSTLEIQRTEQGDSAMYLCASSTPGVKRNNEQFFGPGTRLTVL.

The chain combines TRBV5-1 with TRBJ1-2; maybe TRBD1 (6 bases). The CDR3 has 16 residues. V was clipped by 4 bases and J by 4 bases, with 20 bases between them. Germline CDR1 is SGHRS and CDR2 is YFSETQ. CDR3 in DNA: TGCGCCAGCAGCCAAATATCCACAGGGCTTCCCTATGGCTACACCTTC. This gives the protein CASSQISTGLPYGYTF.

This sequence joins TRBV19 and TRBJ1-5, with D unresolved. V dropped 0 bases and J dropped 4 bases, with 4 bases sitting between them. This CDR3 comprises 13 residues. Germline assignment: CDR1 LNHDA and CDR2 SQIVND (reference sequence). The CDR3, as DNA: TGTGCCAGTAGTATAGACGGGAATCAGCCCCAGCATTTT. Its protein product is CASSIDGNQPQHF.

The chain links TRBV28 to TRBJ2-3; unclear D gene. Germline CDR1 is MDHEN and CDR2 is SYDVKM. V was cut by 5 bases and J by 4 bases, with 10 bases left in between. CDR3 size: 13 residues. The CDR3 bases are TGTGCCAGCAGTACCCCGGCGGCAGATACGCAGTATTTT. It codes for CASSTPAADTQYF.